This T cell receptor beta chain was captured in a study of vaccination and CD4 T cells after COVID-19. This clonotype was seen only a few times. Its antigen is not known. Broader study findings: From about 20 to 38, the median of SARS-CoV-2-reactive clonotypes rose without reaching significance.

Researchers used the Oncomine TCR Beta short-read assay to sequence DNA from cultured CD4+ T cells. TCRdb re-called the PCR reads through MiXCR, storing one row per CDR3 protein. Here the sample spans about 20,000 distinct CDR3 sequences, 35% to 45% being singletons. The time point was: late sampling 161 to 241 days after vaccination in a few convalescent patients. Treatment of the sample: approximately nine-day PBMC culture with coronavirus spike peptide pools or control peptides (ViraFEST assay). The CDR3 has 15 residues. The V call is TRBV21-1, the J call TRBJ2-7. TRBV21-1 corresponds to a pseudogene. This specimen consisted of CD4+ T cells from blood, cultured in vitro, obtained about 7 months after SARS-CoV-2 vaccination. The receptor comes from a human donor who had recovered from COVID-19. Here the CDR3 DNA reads TGTGCCAGCAGCAAAGATGGCCAGCCGACCTACGAGCAGTACTTC. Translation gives CASSKDGQPTYEQYF.